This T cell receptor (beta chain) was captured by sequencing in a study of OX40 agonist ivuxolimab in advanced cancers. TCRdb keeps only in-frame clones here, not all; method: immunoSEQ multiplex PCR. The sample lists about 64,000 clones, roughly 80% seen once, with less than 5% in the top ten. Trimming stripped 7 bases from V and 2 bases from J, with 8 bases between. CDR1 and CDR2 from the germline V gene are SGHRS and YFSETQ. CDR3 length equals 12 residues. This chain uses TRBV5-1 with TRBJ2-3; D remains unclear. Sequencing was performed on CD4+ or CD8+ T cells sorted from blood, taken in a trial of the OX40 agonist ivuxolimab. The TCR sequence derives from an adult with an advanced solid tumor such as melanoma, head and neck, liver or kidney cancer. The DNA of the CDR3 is TGCGCCAGCCGGATCTTCACAGATACGCAGTATTTT. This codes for CASRIFTDTQYF. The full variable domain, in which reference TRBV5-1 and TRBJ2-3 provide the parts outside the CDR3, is KAGVTQTPRYLIKTRGQQVTLSCSPISGHRSVSWYQQTPGQGLQFLFEYFSETQRNKGNFPGRFSGRQFSNSRSEMNVSTLELGDSALYLCASRIFTDTQYFGPGTRLTVL.